The 24 T cell receptor beta chains in this list originate from one sample, sequenced in a study of CD4 T cells in relation to SARS-CoV-2 and coronaviruses. Sequencing used immunoSEQ multiplex PCR; TCRdb keeps in-frame clones, though not all of them. The sample has 50,000 to 70,000 clones; around 86% are singletons. Unexposed donor CD4+ T cells date from 2011-2018, before the COVID-19 pandemic. Source material: memory CD4+ T cells from PBMCs. These receptor sequences come from a human donor in good health.

V is TRBV24-1 and J is TRBJ2-7; 7 bases line up with TRBD1. Germline CDR1 is KGHDR and CDR2 is SFDVKD. The V and J ends lost 3 bases and 5 bases, in that order; junction bases with no gene match: 6. The CDR3 consists of 14 residues. For the CDR3, the DNA is TGTGCCACCAGTGATGCGACAGGGTCTGACGAGCAGTACTTC. Translated, it gives CATSDATGSDEQYF.

The rearrangement uses TRBV21-1 and TRBJ2-7; TRBD1, as called in the table, went unchecked against the DNA. TRBV21-1 is a recognized pseudogene. This CDR3 comprises 17 residues. CDR3 sequence: CASSKAKGQGPSYEQYF. Here the CDR3 DNA reads TGTGCCAGCAGCAAAGCGAAGGGGCAGGGTCCCTCCTACGAGCAGTACTTC.

The gene calls are TRBV11-1 and TRBJ1-6; D unresolved. V was clipped by 3 bases and J by 7 bases, with 10 bases between them. Germline V gene data show CDR1 as SGHAT and CDR2 as FQDESV (reference sequence). This CDR3 contains 14 residues. The CDR3 DNA reads as TGTGCCAGCAGCTTCTCACCGCTGAATTCACCCCTCCACTTT. Translation: CASSFSPLNSPLHF. Full variable domain (outside the CDR3, taken from reference TRBV11-1 and TRBJ1-6): EAEVAQSPRYKITEKSQAVAFWCDPISGHATLYWYRQILGQGPELLVQFQDESVVDDSQLPKDRFSAERLKGVDSTLKIQPAELGDSAMYLCASSFSPLNSPLHFGNGTRLTVT.

The CDR3 DNA is TGTGCCAGCAGCCCCGAACTTTTGAAGCCCCAGCATTTT. Its translation: CASSPELLKPQHF. The chain is built from TRBV7-8 and TRBJ1-5; no clear D. The CDR3 is 13 amino acids. Germline values: CDR1 SGHVS, CDR2 FQNEAQ. V was clipped by 5 bases and J by 8 bases, with 13 bases between them.

This chain uses TRBV27 with TRBJ2-3; tentatively, D is TRBD1 or TRBD2 (6 bases each). V lost 2 bases to trimming and J lost 7 bases, with 13 bases between them. This CDR3 is built from 14 residues. Germline V gene data show CDR1 as MNHEY and CDR2 as SMNVEV (reference sequence). CDR3 sequence (DNA): TGTGCCAGCAGTTTAGGGGGGCTAGCGTATACGCAGTATTTT. Protein sequence: CASSLGGLAYTQYF.

The chain combines TRBV18 with TRBJ2-3, with D possibly matching TRBD1 (6 bases). CDR3 length: 15 residues. Trimming took off 0 bases at V and 4 bases at J, with 11 bases between the two ends. The germline gives CDR1 KGHSH, CDR2 LQKENI. CDR3 sequence: CASSPPGANPDTQYF. In nucleotides, the CDR3 is TGTGCCAGCTCACCACCGGGGGCAAACCCAGATACGCAGTATTTT.

The chain has TRBV27 and TRBJ1-1; unclear D gene. Trimming cost V 2 bases and J 3 bases, with 7 bases left between them. Germline lookup yields CDR1 MNHEY and CDR2 SMNVEV (reference sequence). The CDR3 extends over 13 amino acids. For the CDR3, the DNA is TGTGCCAGCAGTTTAAAGTGGGACACTGAAGCTTTCTTT. It codes for CASSLKWDTEAFF.

V usage is TRBV12-3 or TRBV12-4 and J usage is TRBJ1-6; D unresolved. Trimming cost V 3 bases and J 8 bases, with 8 bases left between them. This CDR3 comprises 13 residues. The CDR3 coding sequence is TGTGCCAGCAGTTTTTCGTGGGATTCACCCCTCCACTTT. It encodes CASSFSWDSPLHF.

The gene calls are TRBV6-1 and TRBJ2-3, with TRBD1 matching 8 bases. CDR1 is MNHNS, CDR2 SASEGT, per germline. This CDR3 has 13 residues. Trimming removed 2 bases from V and 12 bases from J; junction bases left unmatched: 7. The CDR3 region has the DNA TGTGCCAGCAGTGAAAGGCGGGACAGGATCCAGTATTTT. This codes for CASSERRDRIQYF.

This clone occurred once. The rearrangement joins TRBV12-3 or TRBV12-4 to TRBJ1-1, with D hard to call. This CDR3 has 13 residues. Deletions cut 6 bases from V and 2 bases from J, with 10 bases between. This CDR3 is CASRPGSNTEAFF. Here the CDR3 DNA reads TGTGCCAGCAGACCGGGTTCAAACACTGAAGCTTTCTTT.

The chain combines TRBV3-1 (or the pseudogene TRBV3-2) with TRBJ2-1, with D possibly being TRBD2 (6 bases). Germline values: CDR1 LGHDT, CDR2 YNNKEL (reference sequence). This CDR3 is 16 amino acids long. The ends were cut back, 0 bases at V and 4 bases at J, with 13 bases in the middle. The CDR3 coding sequence is TGTGCCAGCAGCCAAGAAGGGAGAGGGACTTACAATGAGCAGTTCTTC. Translation: CASSQEGRGTYNEQFF.

The chain joins TRBV7-3 to TRBJ2-2; tentatively, D is TRBD1 or TRBD2 (5 bases each). V was pared by 5 bases and J by 3 bases, with 16 bases between. CDR1 is SGHTA, CDR2 FQGTGA, per germline. The CDR3 consists of 16 residues. The CDR3: CASSPIRGQYTGELFF. The CDR3 bases are TGTGCCAGCAGCCCAATCCGGGGCCAGTACACCGGGGAGCTGTTTTTT.

This clone appeared once. This chain connects TRBV19 to TRBJ1-1, with 11 positions matching TRBD1. The V gene end was trimmed by 5 bases and the J gene end by 7 bases; junction bases not matched to a gene: 3. Germline V gives CDR1 LNHDA, CDR2 SQIVND (reference sequence). The CDR3 covers 13 residues. CDR3 nucleotides: TGTGCCAGTAGTCTGGACAGGGGGCATGAAGCTTTCTTT. This gives the protein CASSLDRGHEAFF.

This clone has only one observation. This rearrangement joins TRBV4-3 to TRBJ1-2; D possibly corresponds to TRBD1 (5 bases). Germline CDR1 reads LGHNA; CDR2 reads YSLEER. The CDR3 is made up of 17 amino acids. The V end lost 1 base, the J end lost 2 bases, and 17 bases lay between the germline ends. The CDR3 loop reads CASSQVDEGRTNYGYTF. CDR3 nucleotides: TGCGCCAGCAGCCAAGTCGACGAGGGGAGGACAAACTATGGCTACACCTTC.

The genes are TRBV29-1 and TRBJ2-1; the D gene is possibly TRBD2 (7 bases). V shed 6 bases and J shed 8 bases, with 23 bases lying between them. Looked up from germline, CDR1 is SQVTM and CDR2 is ANQGSEA. The CDR3 has 15 amino acids. The CDR3 sequence is CSVGGRAQGSHEQFF. CDR3 in DNA: TGCAGCGTGGGGGGGAGGGCCCAGGGGTCCCATGAGCAGTTCTTC.

The rearrangement uses TRBV5-8 and TRBJ2-2, with 12 bases lining up with TRBD1. This CDR3 contains 16 residues. Trimming cost V 4 bases and J 4 bases; bases outside gene matches: 5. Germline lookup yields CDR1 SGHTS and CDR2 YDEGEE. Here the CDR3 DNA reads TGTGCCAGCAGCCTACCGGGACAGGGGGCCACCGGGGAGCTGTTTTTT. Translated: CASSLPGQGATGELFF.

Worth noting for this clone: Additional DNA sequences in this sample encode the identical CDR3. The chain carries TRBV19 and TRBJ1-5, with D uncertain. The CDR3 spans 15 residues. Trimming stripped 0 bases from V and 3 bases from J, with 9 bases between. Germline CDR1 LNHDA, CDR2 SQIVND (reference sequence). CDR3 loop: CASSIDAGNNQPQHF. Here the CDR3 DNA reads TGTGCCAGTAGTATAGACGCAGGAAACAATCAGCCCCAGCATTTT.

The V gene is TRBV19, the J gene TRBJ2-7, with 11 bases that match TRBD2. The CDR3 is made up of 14 amino acids. Germline CDR1 reads LNHDA; CDR2 reads SQIVND (reference sequence). With 5 bases clipped from V and 4 bases from J, the junction kept 4 bases outside the gene matches. The CDR3 nucleotides are TGTGCCAGTAGTGTACTAGCGGGAGTTTACGAGCAGTACTTC. Its protein is CASSVLAGVYEQYF. Full variable domain (rest looked up from reference TRBV19 and TRBJ2-7): DGGITQSPKYLFRKEGQNVTLSCEQNLNHDAMYWYRQDPGQGLRLIYYSQIVNDFQKGDIAEGYSVSREKKESFPLTVTSAQKNPTAFYLCASSVLAGVYEQYFGPGTRLTVT.

This clone was found once. The rearrangement links TRBV5-4 to TRBJ2-3; the D gene could be TRBD1 or TRBD2 (7 bases each). With 9 bases removed from V and 0 bases from J, the gap between germline ends came to 11 bases. Germline V CDR1 and CDR2: SGHNT, YYREEE (reference sequence). The CDR3 consists of 13 residues. The CDR3 region is CATGGASTDTQYF. For the CDR3, the DNA is TGTGCCACAGGGGGGGCTAGCACAGATACGCAGTATTTT.

This clone was picked up one time. The chain joins TRBV7-2 to TRBJ2-3, with 8 bases lining up with TRBD2. The CDR3 consists of 13 residues. Germline CDR1 SGHTA, CDR2 FQGNSA. V shed 4 bases and J 6 bases; nucleotides not matched to a gene: 3. The CDR3 DNA reads as TGTGCCAGCAGCTCCTCGGGGGGGGATACGCAGTATTTT. This translates into CASSSSGGDTQYF.

This chain's CDR3 is CASSNRDLGTQYF. CDR3 bases: TGCGCCAGCAGTAACCGGGACTTGGGGACCCAGTACTTC. The chain employs TRBV10-1 and TRBJ2-5; TRBD2 might be the D (6 bases). Germline V gene sequence: CDR1 WNHNN, CDR2 SYGVQD (reference sequence). The CDR3 contains 13 residues. V gave up 5 bases and J gave up 7 bases, with 14 bases separating them.

The V and J genes are TRBV6-6 and TRBJ2-7; possibly TRBD1 for D (6 bases). The V gene's germline CDR1 is MNHNY and CDR2 SVGAGI (reference sequence). The CDR3 consists of 11 residues. The germline V and J ends were trimmed by 11 bases and 12 bases, with 20 bases remaining between them. CDR3 DNA sequence: TGTGCCGTCCAAGGGGACACTATTAGGTACTTC. This translates into CAVQGDTIRYF.

The J gene is TRBJ2-7, the V gene TRBV9; TRBD1 aligns across 9 bases. J gave up 5 bases and V 4 bases, and 10 bases lay outside the gene matches. Per germline, CDR1 SGDLS and CDR2 YYNGEE. This CDR3 contains 15 residues. The DNA for the CDR3 is TGTGCCAGCAGCTTAACCGGGACAGGGAAGAACGAGCAGTACTTC. Residues: CASSLTGTGKNEQYF.

The rearrangement joins TRBV6-6 to TRBJ1-5; no clear D gene. CDR1 and CDR2 from the germline V gene are MNHNY and SVGAGI (reference sequence). The V end was cut by 5 bases, the J end by 4 bases, with 6 bases between. The length of the CDR3 is 12 residues. The CDR3 DNA sequence: TGTGCCAGCAGTACCCCTAATCAGCCCCAGCATTTT. Residues: CASSTPNQPQHF.